This T cell receptor beta chain was obtained from a study of cytomegalovirus exposure and HLA in healthy donors (dated by TCRdb to about 2017). Describing the broader study: According to an earlier analysis of several hundred of the donors, roughly 180 million T cells yielded approximately 120 million unique TCR beta sequences and around 280 Gb of sequence data. The study combined high-throughput TCR immunosequencing, statistical association of individual TCRs with disease status, and machine learning to predict cytomegalovirus infection status. An earlier analysis of 500 to 750 of the donors applied high-throughput TCR beta sequencing to assess whether each TCR beta V gene segment acted as functional or pseudogenic. In a later analysis, previously published TCR beta repertoires from more than 500 donors were re-analyzed and high-resolution HLA genotyping was added so that TCR occurrence patterns could be studied. About five DR-DQ haplotypes were handled as single units for association and clustering because linkage in the cohort was strong. The later analysis used no new phenotypic data to find candidate immune exposures, relying instead on TCR beta sequences and their occurrence across donors. Donor age, sex, ethnicity and CMV serostatus were compiled alongside the repertoire data. Typing coverage varied by locus: roughly 620-640 donors for A, B, C, DRB1 and DQB1; about 520 for DQA1; some 610 for DPA1; approximately 450 for DPB1. Of the roughly 390 genotyped donors, 80% to 90% were placed in the genetic ancestry cluster associated with self-reported Caucasian donors. Both class I and class II loci were covered by HLA typing, at four-digit resolution. Among under 450 genotyped donors of the cohort, an average of around 240,000 unique TCR beta nucleotide sequences were sequenced per donor, 15% to 20% of them non-productive. An early release covering over 500 HLA-typed donors comprised about 290 gigabases of sequencing data and around 85 million unique TCR sequences. A separate validation cohort of roughly 120 different subjects was used in addition to the 666-subject first cohort. The study profiled the T cell repertoires of hundreds of subjects by immunosequencing and related them to cytomegalovirus serostatus. The study was designed to test whether signatures of past pathogen exposure could be identified by cataloging public T cell receptors. A later genetic analysis used genome-wide SNP genotypes for about 55% of the 666 donors, treating that subset as a discovery cohort. All discovery cohort repertoires had been generated using a single sequencing platform.

Study-wide conclusions, independent of this receptor: The authors suggested that the approach could potentially be generalized to other disease states and immunological phenotypes. Sequencing depth was assumed to be roughly uniform across donors in the presence/absence analyses, though that assumption may not hold. According to a later analysis, most CMV-associated TCR beta chains appeared to be HLA-restricted, and the HLA associations seemed to be driven largely by CMV exposure. In an earlier analysis of around 600 of the donors, most TCR beta V segments were observed in productive rearrangements about 87% or about 30% of the time, broadly matching IMGT annotations. In vitro tests confirmed that a few of the cytomegalovirus-associated TCR beta chains recognize cytomegalovirus antigens. According to a later analysis, parvovirus B19, influenza, CMV and Epstein-Barr virus appeared linked to several top co-occurrence clusters. Most TCR sequences were seen in very few donors, while some public TCRs were found in many individuals. The only immune exposure information available for the cohort was CMV serostatus. In a later analysis, TCR association rates were found to vary across HLA loci, with the most associated TCRs seen for DRB1 alleles and the fewest for HLA-C alleles. When HLA alleles, especially DR and DQ, strongly co-occurred, attributing TCR associations to individual alleles was difficult. In both the original and validation cohorts, the classifier was reported to diagnose cytomegalovirus status with high specificity and sensitivity. In a later genetic analysis, a missense DCLRE1C variant was associated with V-gene and J-gene trimming of TCR beta chains, and the association was replicated in an independent cohort. Some 16 rarely observed V segments, including chromosome 9 orphons, were excluded from the earlier analysis of several hundred of the donors because counts were too low. A further reported finding was that TCR beta sequences accurately predicted the HLA-A and HLA-B alleles for most subjects in the first cohort. Compared with the roughly 600-donor mean, donors in an Asian-associated ancestry cluster had fewer N-insertions in productive TCRs, according to a later genetic analysis. This cohort had only TCR beta chains sequenced, and the lack of alpha or paired-chain data limited which features could be detected. The 87-base-pair reads could not distinguish some IMGT-functional V segments, including TRBV6-2 and TRBV6-3, so those segments were excluded. A group of highly shared sequence variants was considered likely to be a technical artifact of the sequencing pipeline. Linkage disequilibrium might explain the correlated functional status among segregating V segments, but an unknown experimental factor could not be excluded. The study listed 150 to 200 TCR beta chains as associated with cytomegalovirus. HLA typing was unavailable for some donors at each locus, so association tests used only the typed subset. A later analysis found that HLA-associated TCR beta chains were more clonally expanded and had lower generation probabilities than equally common non-associated chains. A later analysis associated 16,951 TCR beta sequences with specific HLA alleles at a false discovery rate of 0.05.

Libraries were constructed by the immunoSEQ multiplex PCR assay. For the multiplex PCR, a mixture combining 60 forward primers for TCR Vbeta segments and 13 reverse primers for TCR Jbeta segments was used. The CDR3 region of rearranged TCR beta genes was amplified from genomic DNA by a multiplex PCR assay. Amplified TCR beta libraries were sequenced as 87-base-pair reads on the Illumina HiSeq System. In the source study's methods: A later analysis tallied about 77 million unique TCR beta chains across the 666 repertoires, and around 10 million of those chains were shared by two or more donors. A nearest-neighbor algorithm error-corrected the raw reads and collapsed the reads into unique sequences, merging closely related sequences to remove PCR and sequencing errors. V, D and J gene segments were assigned by aligning CDR3 sequences to IMGT reference sequences. For a sequence to be retained, a match of at least six nucleotides to both a V gene segment and a J gene segment was required. Rearrangements were classified as productive when the CDR3 lacked stop codons and remained in frame with V and J, and all other rearrangements were classified as non-productive. Following IMGT convention, CDR3 was defined as the stretch from the second conserved V-encoded cysteine up to the conserved J-encoded phenylalanine. In an earlier analysis of more than 550 of the donors, sequences lacking an unambiguous match to a single V gene segment were excluded. An earlier analysis of 500 to 700 of the donors classified V segments as functional when productive rearrangements were above 56.7% and as segregating when the standard deviation between donors was above 5%. To diagnose cytomegalovirus status from the catalog of TCR beta chain sequences, a statistical classification framework was built. V and J gene assignment, in a later analysis, came from comparing TCR nucleotide sequences with IMGT/GENE-DB human TR gene sequences. A later analysis assigned CDR3 sequences and most-parsimonious VDJ recombination scenarios with the TCRdist pipeline. In a later analysis, every TCR beta chain was defined by the combination of its CDR3 amino acid sequence and its V-gene family, and reads without a unique V-gene family were dropped. In a later analysis, several hundred highly shared, low-generation-probability nucleotide sequences were removed to address suspected cross-contamination and a sequencing artifact. In a later analysis, a clonal expansion index was calculated for each public chain from normalized within-repertoire ranks of inferred template counts. Generation probabilities in a later analysis came from a VDJ recombination model fitted to out-of-frame rearrangements, and those results were checked against IGoR. In a later analysis, hypergeometric tests were used to score TCR-TCR, TCR-HLA and TCR-CMV co-occurrence, with a repertoire-size bias correction applied to TCR pairs. In a later analysis, false discovery rates were estimated by permuting HLA or CMV assignments 20 times. In a later analysis, co-occurring TCRs were grouped using DBSCAN, with TCRdist sequence similarity added in when clustering inside HLA-allele-positive subsets. Repertoires with fewer than 30,000 or more than 120,000 public chains were left out of co-occurrence clustering, as were about five repertoires with anomalous nucleotide sharing. In its TCRdb copy, this immuneACCESS table keeps in-frame sequences only and misses some clones. Where compared with another copy, unresolved V genes explain less than half of these, and the others have no known cause. D and trimming come from the DNA, and the V and J calls and clone size come from that table. The sample data list 130,000 to 150,000 clones, and 60% to 80% of these were observed just once. The ten largest clones represent roughly 6.7% of the sample.

In total, about 650 healthy bone marrow donors made up the cohort. Cohort members were all nominally healthy when sampled, although unrecorded immune exposures were likely present. The donor was CMV seropositive and was included in the group of 250 to 350 seropositive cohort members. Every donor gave a peripheral blood sample, and the peripheral blood mononuclear cells from that sample were used for TCR beta sequencing. Genomic DNA extraction from the blood cell samples was performed with the Qiagen DNeasy Blood Extraction Kit. Per the germline V gene (reference sequence), SEHNR is the CDR1 and FQNEAQ is the CDR2. Trimming takes 4 bases off V and 5 bases off J; junction bases not matched to a gene: 11. The CDR3 contains 18 residues, cysteine and phenylalanine counted. Only the CDR3 region is kept as DNA, spanning 54 bases read in frame from base 1. This clone was seen a single time. Its recognized antigen is unknown. There are no base qualities to consult, and no much larger clone falls within one base.

Sequencing was performed on PBMCs. The clonotype originates from a woman between 40 and 55 years old in good health and CMV-seropositive. This chain is built from TRBV7-9 and TRBJ2-1, with 13 central nucleotides matching TRBD2. The DNA sequence is as follows: TGTGCCAGCAGCTCACAACCCCCACTAGCGGGGGGGAACAATGAGCAGTTCTTC. The translation is CASSSQPPLAGGNNEQFF.